Below, 29 T cell receptor beta chains from the same sample are listed, as sequenced in a study of T cells after yellow fever vaccination (dated by TCRdb to about 2019). The treatment or condition label, read with the paper, signifies: live attenuated yellow fever vaccine strain. The library came from 5' RACE. The listed sequencing device is Illumina HiSeq 2500. TCRdb reprocessed the public reads (quality trimming at Q25 with fastp, clone calling with MiXCR) and kept in-frame beta chains. Duplicate CDR3 protein sequences are folded into a single record with the most common DNA and genes. Recorded for this sample are some 390,000 distinct CDR3 sequences; 6.2% of them occurred a single time. The top ten hold 15% of the sample. The sample was PBMCs, taken 5 days after the yellow fever booster vaccination. The receptors originated from a man aged 25 to 40 who received the YFV17D yellow fever vaccine.

In this sample, this clonotype turned up a few times. The V gene is TRBV20-1, the J gene TRBJ2-1; D unclear. V lost 2 bases and J lost 4, with 12 bases in between. CDR3 length: 14 amino acids. Per germline, CDR1 DFQATT and CDR2 SNEGSKA (reference sequence). CDR3 coding DNA: TGCAGTGCTAGAACGCCTGCCCGATACAATGAGCAGTTCTTC. Translating it yields CSARTPARYNEQFF.

The V gene is TRBV7-2, the J gene TRBJ2-5; the match to TRBD2 covers 9 bases. The germline V gene has CDR1 SGHTA and CDR2 FQGNSA. The CDR3 sequence is 16 residues long. V trimming: 5 bases; J trimming: 0 bases; junction bases outside the gene matches: 7. CDR3 sequence reads: CASSQGLARNQETQYF. The DNA for the CDR3 is TGTGCCAGCAGCCAGGGACTAGCTAGGAACCAAGAGACCCAGTACTTC.

This clonotype was picked up a small number of times. This chain connects TRBV6-2 or TRBV6-3 to TRBJ2-1, with TRBD2 identical over 10 bases. This CDR3 region has 16 residues. V gave up 6 bases and J gave up 7 bases; unmatched junction bases: 12. Germline lookup yields CDR1 MNHEY and CDR2 SVGEGT. The CDR3 region is CASSRPSSGSLNEQFF. The DNA of the CDR3 is TGTGCCAGCAGCCGGCCTTCTAGCGGGAGTCTGAATGAGCAGTTCTTC.

This clonotype was seen many times. V and J are TRBV11-2 and TRBJ1-2; D remains unclear. Trimming left V 0 bases short and J 0 bases short, with 8 bases between. Germline V gene data show CDR1 as SGHAT and CDR2 as FQNNGV. This CDR3 is built from 15 residues. The CDR3 loop is CASSLEGSSNYGYTF. The DNA of the CDR3 is TGTGCCAGCAGCTTAGAGGGTTCCTCTAACTATGGCTACACCTTC. Full variable domain (remainder filled in from reference TRBV11-2 and TRBJ1-2): EAGVAQSPRYKIIEKRQSVAFWCNPISGHATLYWYQQILGQGPKLLIQFQNNGVVDDSQLPKDRFSAERLKGVDSTLKIQPAKLEDSAVYLCASSLEGSSNYGYTFGSGTRLTVV.

This clonotype has ten or more counts. The chain carries TRBV7-9 and TRBJ2-7; unclear D gene. The germline CDR1 and CDR2 sequences are SEHNR and FQNEAQ (reference sequence). The CDR3 is 14 residues long. Trimming shortened V by 2 bases and J by 0 bases, and 8 bases separated the two germline ends. CDR3: CASSLTSSSYEQYF. Written as DNA, the CDR3 is TGTGCCAGCAGCTTAACCTCTAGCTCCTACGAGCAGTACTTC.

This clonotype was counted ten times or more. The chain employs TRBV6-5 and TRBJ1-6; D not resolved. In germline, CDR1 is MNHEY, CDR2 SVGAGI. V was pared by 0 bases and J by 8 bases, with 5 bases between. The CDR3 contains 13 residues. The CDR3 DNA reads as TGTGCCAGCAGTTACTCGAATGATTCACCCCTCCACTTT. This encodes CASSYSNDSPLHF.

This clonotype was observed many times. This chain uses TRBV30 with TRBJ2-1; D may be TRBD2 (5 bases). The V and J ends lost 2 bases and 7 bases respectively, with 15 bases between them. In germline, CDR1 is GTSNPN, CDR2 SVGIG (reference sequence). This CDR3 has 14 amino acids. The CDR3 coding sequence is TGTGCCTGGAGTACCGGCGCGGAGGTTAATGAGCAGTTCTTC. Its translation: CAWSTGAEVNEQFF.

This clonotype was observed many times. The chain couples TRBV24-1 to TRBJ2-1, with 8 bases fitting TRBD2. CDR3 length: 17 amino acids. The germline V gene encodes CDR1 KGHDR and CDR2 SFDVKD. With 3 bases clipped from V and 6 bases from J, the junction kept 12 bases outside the gene matches. The CDR3 reads CATSDTITSGSLNEQFF. As DNA, the CDR3 is TGTGCCACCAGTGATACGATTACTAGCGGATCTCTCAATGAGCAGTTCTTC.

In this sample, this clonotype turned up a few times. The gene calls are TRBV19 and TRBJ2-3; D remains unclear. CDR3 length: 13 amino acids. The V gene lost 7 bases and the J gene lost 6 bases, with 14 bases spanning the gap. Germline V gene lookup returns CDR1 LNHDA and CDR2 SQIVND (reference sequence). Written as DNA, the CDR3 is TGTGCCAGTATTTCCTCAAATGGGGATACGCAGTATTTT. This translates into CASISSNGDTQYF.

This clonotype occurred a few times. The CDR3 loop reads CASGKTSGVPYEQYF. The CDR3 DNA is TGTGCCAGCGGAAAGACATCAGGGGTCCCCTACGAGCAGTACTTC. This chain links TRBV7-9 with TRBJ2-7; TRBD1 is a possible D gene (6 bases). CDR1 and CDR2 from the germline V gene are SEHNR and FQNEAQ (reference sequence). The CDR3 sequence is 15 residues long. Trimming pared 8 bases from V and 2 bases from J, leaving 19 bases between.

There are a few counts of this clonotype. The rearrangement links TRBV20-1 to TRBJ1-2; 7 bases are a match to TRBD1. The CDR3 is made up of 15 amino acids. CDR1 is DFQATT, CDR2 SNEGSKA, per germline (reference sequence). The trim removed 6 bases at V and 8 bases at J, leaving 18 bases unmatched. CDR3 protein: CSAPVLGQNLGGYTF. CDR3 coding DNA: TGCAGTGCCCCCGTTCTGGGACAGAATTTGGGGGGCTACACCTTC.

This clonotype appeared many times. J is TRBJ2-3 and V is TRBV29-1, with D perhaps being TRBD1 or TRBD2 (6 bases each). Per germline, CDR1 SQVTM and CDR2 ANQGSEA. The CDR3 covers 13 residues. V lost 6 bases and J 0 bases, leaving 10 bases between the germline ends. CDR3 loop: CSVGGASTDTQYF. Written as DNA, the CDR3 is TGCAGCGTGGGGGGCGCTAGCACAGATACGCAGTATTTT.

The chain links TRBV20-1 to TRBJ2-7, with D maybe TRBD2 (6 bases). With 6 bases removed from V and 4 bases from J, the gap between germline ends came to 10 bases. The CDR3 spans 11 residues. CDR1 is DFQATT and CDR2 is SNEGSKA in the germline V gene (reference sequence). Here the CDR3 DNA reads TGCAGTGCGAGGACTACATACGAGCAGTACTTC. Amino acids: CSARTTYEQYF.

This clonotype was counted a few times. The chain is built from TRBV20-1 and TRBJ2-7; no clear D gene. V shed 5 bases and J shed 2 bases, with 7 bases lying between them. The length of the CDR3 is 11 residues. The germline V gene encodes CDR1 DFQATT and CDR2 SNEGSKA (reference sequence). In DNA, the CDR3 is TGCAGTGCTTGGCGTACCTACGAGCAGTACTTC. Its protein product is CSAWRTYEQYF.

This clonotype was detected many times. The chain joins TRBV24-1 to TRBJ2-3; 10 positions match TRBD2. The ends lost 6 bases at V and 4 bases at J; junction bases unmatched: 12. The CDR3 spans 17 residues. Germline values: CDR1 KGHDR, CDR2 SFDVKD. CDR3 in amino acids: CATSPAIGLADSDTQYF. In nucleotides, the CDR3 is TGTGCCACCAGTCCTGCAATCGGACTAGCGGACTCAGATACGCAGTATTTT.

This clonotype was counted only a few times. V usage is TRBV28 and J usage is TRBJ1-1; D gene unclear. CDR1 is MDHEN and CDR2 is SYDVKM in the germline V gene. CDR3 length equals 12 residues. V lost 4 bases and J lost 6, with 9 bases in between. The CDR3 DNA reads as TGTGCCAGCAGTTCCCCTACCTCTGAAGCTTTCTTT. Translation: CASSSPTSEAFF.

This clonotype was detected many times. The chain employs TRBV5-5 and TRBJ2-1, with a tentative D call TRBD1 (6 bases). The CDR3 totals 15 residues. The V end lost 0 bases, the J end lost 3 bases, and 10 bases lay between the germline ends. Germline CDR1 and CDR2: SGHKS and YYEKEE (reference sequence). The CDR3 region is CASSLAGQNYNEQFF. CDR3 bases: TGTGCCAGCAGCTTGGCCGGACAGAACTACAATGAGCAGTTCTTC. The variable domain in full, completed from reference TRBV5-5 and TRBJ2-1, reads DAGVTQSPTHLIKTRGQQVTLRCSPISGHKSVSWYQQVLGQGPQFIFQYYEKEERGRGNFPDRFSARQFPNYSSELNVNALLLGDSALYLCASSLAGQNYNEQFFGPGTRLTVL.

Only a few counts were recorded for this clonotype. V gene TRBV20-1 combines with J gene TRBJ1-1, with D unresolved. The CDR3 consists of 14 residues. With 3 bases removed from V and 4 bases from J, the gap between germline ends came to 15 bases. In germline, CDR1 is DFQATT, CDR2 SNEGSKA (reference sequence). The CDR3 here is CSASWEGPSTEAFF. The CDR3 bases are TGCAGTGCTAGTTGGGAGGGCCCCAGCACTGAAGCTTTCTTT.

This clonotype has a handful of counts. J is TRBJ2-1 and V is TRBV10-3, with a possible D match to TRBD1 (6 bases). CDR3 size: 14 residues. Trimming took off 6 bases at V and 0 bases at J, with 9 bases between the two ends. The V gene's germline CDR1 is ENHRY and CDR2 SYGVKD. CDR3 loop: CAISTGSSYNEQFF. CDR3 bases: TGTGCCATCAGCACAGGGAGCTCCTACAATGAGCAGTTCTTC.

This clonotype was seen only a few times. The chain carries TRBV5-1 and TRBJ2-7, with D perhaps matching TRBD2 (6 bases). Per the germline V gene, CDR1 is SGHRS and CDR2 is YFSETQ. Trimming shortened V by 0 bases and J by 2 bases, and 12 bases separated the two germline ends. The CDR3 totals 15 residues. The CDR3 protein is CASSLGGEATYEQYF. CDR3 bases: TGCGCCAGCAGCTTGGGAGGGGAGGCAACCTACGAGCAGTACTTC.

This clonotype has a count of ten or more. This chain connects TRBV7-6 to TRBJ2-5; possibly TRBD1 for D (6 bases). The germline gives CDR1 SGHVS, CDR2 FNYEAQ. V lost 4 bases to trimming and J lost 3 bases, with 12 bases between them. The CDR3 covers 14 residues. CDR3 in amino acids: CASSSGQPEETQYF. The DNA of the CDR3 is TGTGCCAGCAGCTCGGGACAACCGGAAGAGACCCAGTACTTC.

The chain is built from TRBV10-3 and TRBJ2-1; TRBD2 might be the D (5 bases). This CDR3 spans 13 amino acids. The germline gives CDR1 ENHRY, CDR2 SYGVKD. Trimming removed 2 bases from V and 3 bases from J, with 5 bases in between. The CDR3 spells CAISEGLYNEQFF. In nucleotides, the CDR3 is TGTGCCATCAGTGAGGGACTCTACAATGAGCAGTTCTTC.

This clonotype appeared many times. This chain connects TRBV10-3 to TRBJ2-7, with 7 bases matching TRBD2. CDR1 is ENHRY, CDR2 SYGVKD, per germline. The CDR3 has 11 amino acids. After removal of 11 bases from V and 2 bases from J, the junction contained 3 bases not matched to a gene. As DNA, the CDR3 is TGTGCCGCCAGCGGGGCCTACGAGCAGTACTTC. This gives the protein CAASGAYEQYF.

In its sample, this clonotype was seen many times. The chain employs TRBV5-1 and TRBJ2-2, with 11 bases matching TRBD2. CDR3 length equals 18 residues. The J segment lost 4 bases and the V segment lost 3 bases, leaving 11 bases of the junction unmatched. Germline V gene sequence: CDR1 SGHRS, CDR2 YFSETQ. The CDR3 DNA sequence: TGCGCCAGCAGCTCCCCTATACTAGCGGGAGATCCCACCGGGGAGCTGTTTTTT. This codes for CASSSPILAGDPTGELFF.

Ten or more counts support this clonotype. The V gene is TRBV12-3 or TRBV12-4, the J gene TRBJ2-1, with 8 positions matching TRBD1. The CDR3 has 15 residues. After removal of 5 bases from V and 0 bases from J, the junction contained 3 bases not matched to a gene. Here the CDR3 reads CASSGQGSSYNEQFF. Here the CDR3 DNA reads TGTGCCAGCAGTGGACAGGGTAGCTCCTACAATGAGCAGTTCTTC.

The table lists this clonotype with a few counts. The gene calls are TRBV27 and TRBJ1-2; D remains unclear. The CDR3 runs 15 residues. Trimming took 2 bases from V and 4 from J, leaving 14 bases between them. Germline CDR1 and CDR2: MNHEY and SMNVEV (reference sequence). The CDR3 nucleotides are TGTGCCAGCAGTTTAAGCGTCGGAGAACCCTATGGCTACACCTTC. The encoded protein is CASSLSVGEPYGYTF.

The J gene is TRBJ2-1, the V gene TRBV29-1; tentative D call: TRBD2 (6 bases). V was pared by 6 bases and J by 1 base, with 28 bases between. In germline, CDR1 is SQVTM, CDR2 ANQGSEA. This CDR3 comprises 19 residues. The CDR3 DNA follows: TGCAGCGTAGAACTCGGTGGGGAGGACCCACCCCCTTCCTACAATGAGCAGTTCTTC. Translating it yields CSVELGGEDPPPSYNEQFF.

Only a few counts were recorded for this clonotype. The chain has TRBV5-4 and TRBJ2-1; 13 bases fit TRBD2. Germline lookup yields CDR1 SGHNT and CDR2 YYREEE (reference sequence). The CDR3 runs to 16 residues. Losses at the gene ends were 4 bases for V and 5 bases for J; bases not matched to a gene: 6. The CDR3 region has the DNA TGTGCCAGCAGCCCTCGGACTAGCGGGAGCCACAATGAGCAGTTCTTC. Encoded protein: CASSPRTSGSHNEQFF.

This clonotype was found once. This chain uses TRBV7-6 with TRBJ2-3, with 9 bases that match TRBD2. V lost 1 base, J lost 6 bases, and 23 bases stayed unmatched. Germline CDR1 reads SGHVS; CDR2 reads FNYEAQ. The CDR3 totals 21 residues. CDR3 sequence reads: CASSLGCRGEDGTSLRDTQYF. Here the CDR3 DNA reads TGTGCCAGCAGCTTAGGTTGTCGCGGGGAGGACGGGACTAGCCTTAGGGATACGCAGTATTTT.